This paragraph reports one TCR beta chain. This clone occurred once. The clone's antigen remains unknown. Base qualities are not provided; no much larger clone lies one nucleotide away. Receptor amplification or capture employed the immunoSEQ multiplex PCR assay. As stored in TCRdb, this immuneACCESS dataset retains in-frame rearrangements with V and J assigned. A fraction of the clones does not appear; measured against another copy, unresolved V genes explain less than half of the discrepancy, and the remainder lacks a known reason. The sample table holds fewer than 90,000 clones, of which under 85% were seen once. 0.82% of the sample is taken by the ten largest. The data were taken from a study of radiotherapy plus CTLA-4 blockade in lung cancer (dated by TCRdb to the late 2010s). General notes on the study: Objective responses were observed in 18% of enrolled patients, and disease control was achieved in approximately 30%.

Study-wide conclusions, independent of this receptor: After treatment with radiotherapy and ipilimumab, TCR clones that originated in tumors expanded in peripheral blood. Increased serum interferon-beta after radiation, together with early dynamic changes in blood T cell clones, were reported to be the strongest predictors of response.

In this study, focal radiation therapy paired with CTLA-4 blockade (ipilimumab) was tested in patients who had chemo-refractory metastatic non-small-cell lung cancer. The sample here was peripheral blood, taken from a patient treated with radiotherapy plus ipilimumab. This clonotype originated in a human donor with non-small cell lung cancer who had stable disease on radiotherapy plus ipilimumab.

The sequenced DNA is TGTGCCAGCAGTGGGCGGGCAGCATCCTACAATGAGCAGTTCTTC. Its translation reads: CASSGRAASYNEQFF. The chain is encoded by TRBV6-4 joined to TRBJ2-1; matching of 5 bases hints at TRBD2 as the D gene. Via the germline V gene, CDR1 is MRHNA and CDR2 SNTAGT. V is cut by 4 bases and J by 1 base, and the space between the germline ends is 11 bases. From its cysteine to its phenylalanine, the CDR3 spans 15 amino acids. Only the CDR3 region is kept as DNA, spanning 45 bases read in frame from base 1.